This TCR beta chain is drawn from a study of blood T cell repertoires in COVID-19. Study-wide background: The cDNA or gDNA used as material had been derived from T cells, B-cell-depleted T cells, or PBMCs.

Per the study methods: Nucleated cell counts were estimated from reference gene primer amplification. Here immunoSEQ multiplex PCR was the method, and the copy in TCRdb shows in-frame clones only, minus some. V and J calls and clone size are as listed in that table; D and trimming were resolved from the DNA. Of 60,000 to 85,000 clones in the sample, 65% to 90% are singletons; the top ten hold about 43%. Germline CDR1 reads SGHRS; CDR2 reads YFSETQ. Trimming stripped 8 bases from V and 0 bases from J, with 12 bases between. This CDR3 has 15 residues. What was sequenced was peripheral blood. The chain combines TRBV5-1 with TRBJ1-6; D possibly corresponds to TRBD1 (6 bases). The TCR was taken from a man at least 80 years old with acute or convalescent COVID-19. In nucleotides, the CDR3 is TGCGCCAGGGAACAGGGTAGCTCCTATAATTCACCCCTCCACTTT. Protein product: CAREQGSSYNSPLHF.